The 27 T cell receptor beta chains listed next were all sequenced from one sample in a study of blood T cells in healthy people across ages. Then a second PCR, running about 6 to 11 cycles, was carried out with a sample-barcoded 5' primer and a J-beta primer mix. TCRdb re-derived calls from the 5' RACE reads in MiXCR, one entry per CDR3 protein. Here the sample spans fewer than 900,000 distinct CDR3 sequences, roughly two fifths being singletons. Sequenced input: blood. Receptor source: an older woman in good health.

The CDR3 nucleotides read TGCGCCAGCAGCCCCCTACGGGGCGGGGACAATGAGCAGTTCTTC. Amino acids: CASSPLRGGDNEQFF. The chain employs TRBV5-1 and TRBJ2-1, with D possibly TRBD2 on 6 matching bases. Between the trimmed V and J ends, which lost 4 bases and 5 bases, there was a span of 16 bases. The CDR3 totals 15 residues. The germline V gene encodes CDR1 SGHRS and CDR2 YFSETQ. The full variable domain, rest sourced from reference TRBV5-1 and TRBJ2-1, is KAGVTQTPRYLIKTRGQQVTLSCSPISGHRSVSWYQQTPGQGLQFLFEYFSETQRNKGNFPGRFSGRQFSNSRSEMNVSTLELGDSALYLCASSPLRGGDNEQFFGPGTRLTVL.

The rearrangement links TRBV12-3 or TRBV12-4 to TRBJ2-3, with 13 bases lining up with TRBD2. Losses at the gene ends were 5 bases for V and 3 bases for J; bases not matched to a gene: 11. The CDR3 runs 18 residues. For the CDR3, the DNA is TGTGCCAGCAGTGGACTAGCGGGGGTTTCTCTAGTTACAGATACGCAGTATTTT. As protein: CASSGLAGVSLVTDTQYF.

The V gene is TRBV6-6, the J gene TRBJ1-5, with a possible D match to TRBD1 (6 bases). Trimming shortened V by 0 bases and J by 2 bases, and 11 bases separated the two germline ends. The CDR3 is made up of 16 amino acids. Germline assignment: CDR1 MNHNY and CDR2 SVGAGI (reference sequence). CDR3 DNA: TGTGCCAGCAGTTACTCTCCAGGGGAGGGCAATCAGCCCCAGCATTTT. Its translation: CASSYSPGEGNQPQHF.

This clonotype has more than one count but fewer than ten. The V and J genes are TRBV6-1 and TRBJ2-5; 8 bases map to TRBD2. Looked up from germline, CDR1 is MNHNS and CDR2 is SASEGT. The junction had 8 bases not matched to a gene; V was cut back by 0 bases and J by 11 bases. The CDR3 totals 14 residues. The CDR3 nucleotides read TGTGCCAGCAGTGAAGCGGGACTAGACCGTCGGCAGTACTTC. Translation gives CASSEAGLDRRQYF.

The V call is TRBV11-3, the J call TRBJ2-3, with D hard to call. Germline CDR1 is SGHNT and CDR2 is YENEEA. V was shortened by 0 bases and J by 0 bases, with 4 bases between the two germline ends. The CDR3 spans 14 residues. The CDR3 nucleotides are TGTGCCAGCAGCTTAGAGTATAGCACAGATACGCAGTATTTT. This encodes CASSLEYSTDTQYF.

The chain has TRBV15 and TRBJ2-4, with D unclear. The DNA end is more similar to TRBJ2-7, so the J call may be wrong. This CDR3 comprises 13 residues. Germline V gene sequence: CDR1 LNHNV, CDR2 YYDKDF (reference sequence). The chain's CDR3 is CATSREVAYEQYF. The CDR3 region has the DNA TGTGCCACCAGCAGAGAGGTAGCTTACGAGCAGTACTTC.

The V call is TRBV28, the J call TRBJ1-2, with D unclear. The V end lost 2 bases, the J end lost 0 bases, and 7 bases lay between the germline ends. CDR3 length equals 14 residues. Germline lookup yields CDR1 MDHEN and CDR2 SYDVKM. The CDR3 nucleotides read TGTGCCAGCAGTTTAAGCGGACCTAACTATGGCTACACCTTC. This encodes CASSLSGPNYGYTF.

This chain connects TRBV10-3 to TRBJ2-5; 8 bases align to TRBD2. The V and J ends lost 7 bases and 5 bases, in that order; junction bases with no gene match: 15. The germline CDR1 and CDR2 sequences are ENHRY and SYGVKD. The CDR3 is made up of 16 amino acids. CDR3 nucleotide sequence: TGTGCCATCAATGGCGGGAGCGGGAGCCGGCAGGAGACCCAGTACTTC. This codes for CAINGGSGSRQETQYF.

CDR3 residues: CSVVASGGHEQFF. CDR3 nucleotide sequence: TGCAGCGTTGTGGCTAGCGGGGGTCATGAGCAGTTCTTC. The chain has TRBV29-1 and TRBJ2-1; 10 positions agree with TRBD2. The CDR3 contains 13 residues. Germline V lookup: CDR1 SQVTM, CDR2 ANQGSEA. The ends lost 4 bases at V and 8 bases at J; junction bases unmatched: 5.

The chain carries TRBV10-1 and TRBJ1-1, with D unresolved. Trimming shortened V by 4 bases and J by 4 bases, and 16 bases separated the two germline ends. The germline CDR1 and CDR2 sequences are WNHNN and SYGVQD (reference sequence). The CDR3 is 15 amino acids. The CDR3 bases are TGCGCCAGCAGTGTAGGGCCAGTTGATGGCACTGAAGCTTTCTTT. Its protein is CASSVGPVDGTEAFF.

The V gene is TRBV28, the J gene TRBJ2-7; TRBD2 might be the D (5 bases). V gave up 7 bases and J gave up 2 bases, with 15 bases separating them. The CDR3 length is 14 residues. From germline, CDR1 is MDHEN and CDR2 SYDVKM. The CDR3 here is CASTHLAEAYEQYF. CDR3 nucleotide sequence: TGTGCCAGCACCCATTTGGCGGAGGCCTACGAGCAGTACTTC.

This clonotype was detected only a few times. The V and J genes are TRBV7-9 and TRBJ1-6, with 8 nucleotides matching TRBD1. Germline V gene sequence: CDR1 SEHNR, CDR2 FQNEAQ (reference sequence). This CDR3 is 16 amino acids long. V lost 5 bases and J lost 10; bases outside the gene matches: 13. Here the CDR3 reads CASSPGAGGAVSPLHF. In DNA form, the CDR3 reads TGTGCCAGCAGCCCCGGGGCAGGGGGCGCAGTATCACCCCTCCACTTT.

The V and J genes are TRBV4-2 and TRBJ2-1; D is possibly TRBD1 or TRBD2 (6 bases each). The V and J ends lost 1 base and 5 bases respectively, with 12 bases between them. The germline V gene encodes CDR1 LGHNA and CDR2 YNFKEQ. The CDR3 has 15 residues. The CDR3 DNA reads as TGTGCCAGCAGCCAAGGGGGAGGACAGAACAATGAGCAGTTCTTC. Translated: CASSQGGGQNNEQFF.

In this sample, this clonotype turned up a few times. CDR3 in DNA: TGCAGCGTTGGGCGGGAGGCTAACTATGGCTACACCTTC. Translation: CSVGREANYGYTF. V and J are TRBV29-1 and TRBJ1-2; D call uncertain. From germline, CDR1 is SQVTM and CDR2 ANQGSEA. The CDR3 runs to 13 residues. Trimming pared 4 bases from V and 0 bases from J, leaving 9 bases between.

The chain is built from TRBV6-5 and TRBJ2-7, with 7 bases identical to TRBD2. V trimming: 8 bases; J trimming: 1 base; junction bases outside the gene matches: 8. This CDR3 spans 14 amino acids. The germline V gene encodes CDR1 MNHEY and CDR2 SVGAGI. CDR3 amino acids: CASRTGTMSYEQYF. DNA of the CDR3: TGTGCCAGCCGAACCGGGACTATGTCCTACGAGCAGTACTTC.

The CDR3 here is CASSVGGLMNTEAFF. The CDR3 DNA follows: TGTGCCAGCAGCGTAGGGGGCCTCATGAACACTGAAGCTTTCTTT. The chain combines TRBV9 with TRBJ1-1, with a tentative D call TRBD1 (5 bases). The length of the CDR3 is 15 residues. Germline values: CDR1 SGDLS, CDR2 YYNGEE. V lost 0 bases and J lost 0, with 9 bases in between.

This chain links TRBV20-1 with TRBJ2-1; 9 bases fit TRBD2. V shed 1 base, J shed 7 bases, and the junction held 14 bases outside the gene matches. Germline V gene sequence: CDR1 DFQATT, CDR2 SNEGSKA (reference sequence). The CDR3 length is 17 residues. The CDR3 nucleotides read TGCAGTGCTAGAGGATCACTTCTAGCGGGAATGGAGAATGAGCAGTTCTTC. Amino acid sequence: CSARGSLLAGMENEQFF.

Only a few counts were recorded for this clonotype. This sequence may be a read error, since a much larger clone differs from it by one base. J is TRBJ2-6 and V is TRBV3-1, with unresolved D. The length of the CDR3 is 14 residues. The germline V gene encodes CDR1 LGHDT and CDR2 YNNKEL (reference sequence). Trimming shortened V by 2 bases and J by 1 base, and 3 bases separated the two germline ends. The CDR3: CASSQRSGANVLTF. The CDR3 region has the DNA TGTGCCAGCAGCCAACGGTCTGGGGCCAACGTCCTGACTTTC.

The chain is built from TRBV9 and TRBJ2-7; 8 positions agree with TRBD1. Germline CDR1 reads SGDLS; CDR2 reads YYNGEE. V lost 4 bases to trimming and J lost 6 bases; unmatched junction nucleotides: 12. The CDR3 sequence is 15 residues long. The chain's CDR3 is CASSSPGTGLAEQYF. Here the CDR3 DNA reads TGTGCCAGCAGCTCCCCCGGGACAGGTTTAGCCGAGCAGTACTTC.

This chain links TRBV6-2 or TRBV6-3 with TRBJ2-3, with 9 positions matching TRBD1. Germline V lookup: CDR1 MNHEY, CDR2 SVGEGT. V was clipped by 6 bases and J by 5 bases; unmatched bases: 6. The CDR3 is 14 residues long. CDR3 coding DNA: TGTGCCAGCAGACCGGGACAGGGAATAGATACGCAGTATTTT. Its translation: CASRPGQGIDTQYF.

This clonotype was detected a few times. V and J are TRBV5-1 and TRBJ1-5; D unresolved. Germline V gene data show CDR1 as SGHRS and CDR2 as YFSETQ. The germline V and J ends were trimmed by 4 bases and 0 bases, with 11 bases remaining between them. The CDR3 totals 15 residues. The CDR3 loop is CASSPSSDSNQPQHF. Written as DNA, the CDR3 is TGCGCCAGCAGCCCCTCCAGTGATAGCAATCAGCCCCAGCATTTT.

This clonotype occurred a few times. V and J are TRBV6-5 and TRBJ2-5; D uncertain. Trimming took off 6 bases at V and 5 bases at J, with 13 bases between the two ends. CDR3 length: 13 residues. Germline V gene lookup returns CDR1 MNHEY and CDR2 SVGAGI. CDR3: CASSPPLRETQYF. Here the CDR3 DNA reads TGTGCCAGCAGCCCCCCCCTTCGGGAGACCCAGTACTTC.

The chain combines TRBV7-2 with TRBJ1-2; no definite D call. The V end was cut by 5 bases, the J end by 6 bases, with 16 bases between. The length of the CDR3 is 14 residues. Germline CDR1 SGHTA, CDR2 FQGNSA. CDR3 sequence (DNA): TGTGCCAGCAGCCCGAGGAGTCAGTTCCATGGCTACACCTTC. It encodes CASSPRSQFHGYTF.

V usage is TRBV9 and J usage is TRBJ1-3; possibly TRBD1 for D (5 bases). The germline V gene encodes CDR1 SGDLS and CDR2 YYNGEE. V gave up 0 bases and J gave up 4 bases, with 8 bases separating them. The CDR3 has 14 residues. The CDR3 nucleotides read TGTGCCAGCAGCGTAGGAGGGGCCGGAAACACCATATATTTT. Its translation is CASSVGGAGNTIYF. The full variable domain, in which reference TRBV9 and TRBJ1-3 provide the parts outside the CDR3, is DSGVTQTPKHLITATGQRVTLRCSPRSGDLSVYWYQQSLDQGLQFLIQYYNGEERAKGNILERFSAQQFPDLHSELNLSSLELGDSALYFCASSVGGAGNTIYFGEGSWLTVV.

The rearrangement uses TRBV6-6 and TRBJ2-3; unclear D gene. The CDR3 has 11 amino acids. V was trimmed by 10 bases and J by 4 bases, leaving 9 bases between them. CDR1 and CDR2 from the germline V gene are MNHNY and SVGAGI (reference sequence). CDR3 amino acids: CATWLSDTQYF. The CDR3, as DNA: TGTGCCACGTGGTTATCAGATACGCAGTATTTT.

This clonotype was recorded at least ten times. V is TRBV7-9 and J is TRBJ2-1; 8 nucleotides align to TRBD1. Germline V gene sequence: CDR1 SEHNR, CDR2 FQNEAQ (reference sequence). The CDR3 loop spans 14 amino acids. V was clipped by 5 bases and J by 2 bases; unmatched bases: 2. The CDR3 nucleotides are TGTGCCAGCAGCCCGGGACAGGCCTACAATGAGCAGTTCTTC. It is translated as CASSPGQAYNEQFF.

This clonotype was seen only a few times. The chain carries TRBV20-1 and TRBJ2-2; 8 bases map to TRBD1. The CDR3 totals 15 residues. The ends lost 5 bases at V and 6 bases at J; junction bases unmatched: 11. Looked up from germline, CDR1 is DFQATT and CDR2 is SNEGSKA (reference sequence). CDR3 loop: CSAERPGQVAGELFF. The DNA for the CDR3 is TGCAGTGCTGAAAGACCGGGACAGGTGGCCGGGGAGCTGTTTTTT.